This T cell receptor beta chain appears in the sequencing data of a study of blood T cell repertoires in COVID-19. On the study more broadly: The samples span acute and convalescent COVID-19 from the United States, Italy and Spain. T cells, B-cell-depleted T cells, or PBMCs provided the cDNA or gDNA that served as material.

Germline values: CDR1 SGHTA, CDR2 FQGTGA. V was trimmed by 5 bases and J by 5 bases, leaving 12 bases between them. The CDR3 sequence is 13 residues long. Source study methods: The authors estimated nucleated cell counts from reference gene primer amplification. Data came from immunoSEQ multiplex PCR; TCRdb stores just in-frame clones and leaves some out. The V and J calls and clone size were taken over from that table, and D and trimming were inferred from the DNA. Among around 130,000 clones listed, 85% to 90% were seen once. This receptor was obtained from a man between 65 and 85 years old with active COVID-19. The sample taken for sequencing was peripheral blood. The chain employs TRBV7-3 and TRBJ2-5; D remains unclear. As DNA, the CDR3 is TGTGCCAGCAGCCCTGAAGCTCGGGAGACCCAGTACTTC. Amino acids: CASSPEARETQYF.